These T cell receptor beta chains were read from a single sample in a study of T cells after somatic rescue of genetic block. Profiling relied on immunoSEQ multiplex PCR, and the TCRdb table lists in-frame clones only, not all of them. Of 65,000 to 70,000 clones in the sample, around 92% were seen once. Sequencing used peripheral blood mononuclear cells (PBMCs). The receptors were sampled from a man aged 35-49 years. The CDR3 runs from the conserved cysteine through the conserved F or W. A D gene is named only where the DNA matches it firmly. The size of a clone is reported for some rows only, either as once, few or many, or as a class for expanded clones.

once	TRBV9	TRBJ2-5	TRBD1	13	CASSVEGAETQYF	TGTGCCAGCAGCGTAGAGGGGGCGGAGACCCAGTACTTC
NA	TRBV5-1	TRBJ2-6	TRBD1	19	CASSYLPGTGVWGANVLTF	TGCGCCAGCAGCTACCTCCCTGGGACAGGGGTCTGGGGGGCCAACGTCCTGACTTTC
NA	TRBV29-1	TRBJ1-3	NA	13	CSVGRDSGNTIYF	TGCAGCGTCGGACGGGACTCTGGAAACACCATATATTTT
once	TRBV6-1	TRBJ2-2	TRBD1	16	CASSDYRDRGTGELFF	TGTGCCAGCAGTGATTACCGGGACAGGGGCACCGGGGAGCTGTTTTTT
NA	TRBV5-4	TRBJ2-5	TRBD2	17	CASSSTSGGPYQETQYF	TGTGCCAGCAGCTCGACTAGCGGGGGGCCCTACCAAGAGACCCAGTACTTC
NA	TRBV30	TRBJ2-1	NA	13	CAWSRGGPYEQFF	TGTGCCTGGAGCCGAGGGGGGCCATATGAGCAGTTCTTC
NA	TRBV6-4	TRBJ2-1	NA	18	CASRTPLQGGDSYNEQFF	TGTGCCAGCAGGACACCCCTCCAGGGGGGGGACTCCTACAATGAGCAGTTCTTC
NA	TRBV5-1	TRBJ2-7	TRBD1	15	CASSLIGQGAREQYF	TGCGCCAGCAGCTTGATCGGACAGGGGGCACGGGAGCAGTACTTC
NA	TRBV18	TRBJ2-6	TRBD2	20	CASSPPLGGVPYSGANVLTF	TGTGCCAGCTCACCACCACTGGGGGGGGTCCCCTACTCTGGGGCCAACGTCCTGACTTTC
NA	TRBV18	TRBJ1-1	NA	12	CASSPREGGLLF	TGTGCCAGCTCACCCCGAGAAGGGGGGCTTCTCTTT
once	TRBV25-1	TRBJ2-7	NA	15	CASRPPGALSYEQYF	TGTGCCAGCAGGCCCCCGGGGGCTCTCTCCTACGAGCAGTACTTC
NA	TRBV30	TRBJ2-7	NA	13	CAWALGTKGYQYF	TGTGCCTGGGCCCTCGGGACAAAAGGGTACCAGTACTTC
NA	TRBV4-2	TRBJ2-1	TRBD2	17	CASSRTQLAGNDNEQFF	TGTGCCAGCAGCAGGACGCAACTAGCGGGAAATGACAATGAGCAGTTCTTC
NA	TRBV27	TRBJ2-3	TRBD2	21	CASSSFGLAGGLPRNFGTQYF	TGTGCCAGCAGTTCCTTCGGACTAGCGGGGGGGCTCCCCCGCAATTTTGGAACGCAGTATTTT
NA	TRBV19	TRBJ2-7	NA	13	CASSRGPVYEQYF	TGTGCCAGTAGTCGCGGGCCTGTCTACGAGCAGTACTTC
NA	TRBV18	TRBJ1-2	TRBD1	14	CASSLGQGDYGYTF	TGTGCCAGCTCACTCGGACAGGGGGACTATGGCTACACCTTC
NA	TRBV28	TRBJ2-7	TRBD2	17	CASSFFGLAGGPHEQYF	TGTGCCAGCAGTTTCTTCGGGCTAGCGGGAGGGCCCCACGAGCAGTACTTC
NA	TRBV2	TRBJ2-4	NA	14	CASSERPQGNIQYF	TGTGCCAGCAGTGAAAGGCCCCAGGGAAACATTCAGTACTTC
NA	TRBV6-6	TRBJ2-7	NA	16	CASSYVPERGEYEQYF	TGTGCCAGCAGTTACGTACCCGAGAGGGGGGAATACGAGCAGTACTTC
NA	TRBV6-1	TRBJ2-7	TRBD1	13	CASTGTGRYEQYF	TGTGCCAGTACCGGGACAGGGCGCTACGAGCAGTACTTC
once	TRBV30	TRBJ2-3	TRBD2	17	CAWSGDLAGEATDTQYF	TGTGCCTGGAGTGGCGATCTAGCGGGGGAGGCTACAGATACGCAGTATTTT
NA	TRBV2	TRBJ2-1	NA	14	CASSSGAPYNEQFF	TGTGCCAGCAGCTCAGGGGCCCCATACAATGAGCAGTTCTTC
NA	TRBV11-2	TRBJ2-1	TRBD1	20	CASSLDYRLEGTGTLGEQFF	TGTGCCAGCAGCTTAGATTATCGTCTTGAGGGGACAGGTACATTAGGCGAGCAGTTCTTC
NA	TRBV6-6	TRBJ2-4	NA	15	CASRGDELAKNIQYF	TGTGCCAGCAGAGGGGACGAGCTAGCCAAAAACATTCAGTACTTC
NA	TRBV5-1	TRBJ2-5	TRBD2	17	CASSGRLAGAELETQYF	TGCGCCAGCTCGGGGAGACTAGCGGGGGCCGAGTTGGAGACCCAGTACTTC
NA	TRBV2	TRBJ2-7	TRBD1	15	CASQTGALTSYEQYF	TGTGCCAGCCAGACAGGGGCCCTAACCTCCTACGAGCAGTACTTC
NA	TRBV2	TRBJ1-2	TRBD1	15	CASRTTGGDNYGYTF	TGTGCCAGCAGGACGACAGGGGGTGATAACTATGGCTACACCTTC
NA	TRBV5-1	TRBJ1-4	NA	15	CASSSRGGGNEKLFF	TGCGCCAGCAGCTCCCGTGGAGGGGGTAATGAAAAACTGTTTTTT
NA	TRBV19	TRBJ1-4	NA	14	CASSWVGLGEKLFF	TGTGCCAGTAGTTGGGTGGGTCTCGGTGAAAAACTGTTTTTT
NA	TRBV4-1	TRBJ1-6	NA	15	CASTSTWSGNSPLHF	TGCGCCAGCACCTCGACTTGGTCTGGGAATTCACCCCTCCACTTT
NA	TRBV5-1	TRBJ2-5	NA	16	CASSLVGLLLEETQYF	TGCGCCAGCAGCTTGGTCGGACTACTACTGGAAGAGACCCAGTACTTC
NA	TRBV13	TRBJ2-5	NA	11	CASSSRVPQYF	TGTGCCAGCAGCTCCAGGGTCCCCCAGTACTTC
NA	TRBV5-6	TRBJ2-2	TRBD2	15	CASSGGGPNTGELFF	TGTGCCAGCAGCGGCGGGGGACCGAACACCGGGGAGCTGTTTTTT
NA	TRBV2	TRBJ1-1	TRBD1	15	CASRLQGVMNTEAFF	TGTGCCAGCCGTTTACAGGGGGTTATGAACACTGAAGCTTTCTTT
NA	TRBV5-6	TRBJ2-1	NA	15	CASSWARQANNEQFF	TGTGCCAGCAGCTGGGCCCGACAGGCAAACAATGAGCAGTTCTTC
few	TRBV7-6	TRBJ2-1	TRBD1	16	CASSLWGQVVGNEQFF	TGTGCCAGCAGCTTGTGGGGACAGGTAGTGGGCAATGAGCAGTTCTTC
NA	TRBV9	TRBJ2-1	TRBD2	15	CASSPRLAVSNEQFF	TGTGCCAGCAGCCCAAGACTAGCGGTTAGCAATGAGCAGTTCTTC
NA	TRBV20-1	TRBJ1-1	NA	11	CSARRGAEAFF	TGCAGTGCTAGGAGGGGGGCTGAGGCTTTCTTT
NA	TRBV7-2	TRBJ1-3	NA	15	CASSSALESGNTIYF	TGTGCCAGCAGCTCGGCCCTCGAGTCTGGAAACACCATATATTTT
NA	TRBV25-1	TRBJ1-3	NA	15	CASSESGTPRNTIYF	TGTGCCAGCAGTGAATCTGGGACGCCTAGAAACACCATATATTTT
NA	TRBV10-1	TRBJ1-1	NA	15	CASSESLGPNTEAFF	TGCGCCAGCAGTGAGTCGTTAGGACCGAACACTGAAGCTTTCTTT
NA	TRBV29-1	TRBJ2-3	NA	13	CSVAKGSGDTQYF	TGCAGCGTTGCGAAGGGGTCGGGAGATACGCAGTATTTT
once	TRBV9	TRBJ2-1	TRBD2	17	CASSVALAGGKYNEQFF	TGTGCCAGCAGCGTAGCTCTAGCGGGAGGGAAATACAATGAGCAGTTCTTC
NA	TRBV2	TRBJ2-2	TRBD1	13	CASRAAGGGELFF	TGTGCCAGCAGGGCGGCAGGGGGCGGGGAGCTGTTTTTT
once	TRBV15	TRBJ2-7	TRBD2	15	CATSRDFGGSSEQYF	TGTGCCACCAGCAGAGATTTCGGCGGGAGTAGCGAGCAGTACTTC
few	TRBV10-2	TRBJ1-1	NA	13	CASGAGWSTEAFF	TGCGCCAGCGGGGCGGGATGGAGCACTGAAGCTTTCTTT
NA	TRBV6-1	TRBJ2-7	TRBD2	14	CASKGSGNPHEQYF	TGTGCCAGCAAAGGGAGCGGGAACCCCCACGAGCAGTACTTC
few	TRBV9	TRBJ2-1	TRBD1	15	CASSVWDRSYNEQFF	TGTGCCAGCAGCGTCTGGGACAGGTCCTACAATGAGCAGTTCTTC
NA	TRBV5-6	TRBJ2-7	NA	12	CASSLADYEQYF	TGTGCCAGCAGCTTGGCGGACTACGAGCAGTACTTC
NA	TRBV5-6	TRBJ2-4	NA	15	CASRVSGLAKNIQYF	TGTGCCAGCAGGGTTTCTGGGCTAGCCAAAAACATTCAGTACTTC
NA	TRBV5-4	TRBJ2-1	NA	17	CASSLGASVTSYNEQFF	TGTGCCAGCAGCTTGGGCGCTAGCGTCACGTCCTACAATGAGCAGTTCTTC
NA	TRBV4-3	TRBJ2-3	NA	14	CASSQESSTDTQYF	TGCGCCAGCAGCCAAGAGTCCTCCACAGATACGCAGTATTTT
NA	TRBV2	TRBJ2-5	TRBD1	14	CASSRRGQQETQYF	TGTGCCAGCAGTCGCAGGGGACAGCAAGAGACCCAGTACTTC
NA	TRBV2	TRBJ2-7	NA	13	CASRRLGVYEQYF	TGTGCCAGCAGACGACTAGGGGTCTACGAGCAGTACTTC
NA	TRBV5-4	TRBJ2-5	NA	17	CASSLVTGRGPSETQYF	TGTGCCAGCAGCTTGGTGACAGGGAGGGGGCCAAGTGAGACCCAGTACTTC